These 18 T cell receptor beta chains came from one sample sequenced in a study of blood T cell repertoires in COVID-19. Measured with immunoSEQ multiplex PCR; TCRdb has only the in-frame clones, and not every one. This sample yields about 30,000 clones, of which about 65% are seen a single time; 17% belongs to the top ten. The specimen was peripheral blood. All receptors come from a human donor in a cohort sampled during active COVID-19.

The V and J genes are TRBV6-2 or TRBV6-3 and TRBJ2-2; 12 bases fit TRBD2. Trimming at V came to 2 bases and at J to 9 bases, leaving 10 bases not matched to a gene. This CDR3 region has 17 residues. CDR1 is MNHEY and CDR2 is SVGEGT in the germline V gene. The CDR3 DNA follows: TGTGCCAGCAGTTACACTAGCGGGGGGCCCGTCGCCCGGGAGCTGTTTTTT. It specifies CASSYTSGGPVARELFF.

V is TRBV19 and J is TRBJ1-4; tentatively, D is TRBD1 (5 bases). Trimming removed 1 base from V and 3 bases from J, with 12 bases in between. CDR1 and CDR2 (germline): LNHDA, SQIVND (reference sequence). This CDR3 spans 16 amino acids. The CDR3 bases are TGTGCCAGTAGTATAGGAGCTTCAGGGTCTAATGAAAAACTGTTTTTT. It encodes CASSIGASGSNEKLFF. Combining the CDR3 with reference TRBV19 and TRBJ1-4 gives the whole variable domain DGGITQSPKYLFRKEGQNVTLSCEQNLNHDAMYWYRQDPGQGLRLIYYSQIVNDFQKGDIAEGYSVSREKKESFPLTVTSAQKNPTAFYLCASSIGASGSNEKLFFGSGTQLSVL.

The CDR3 nucleotides are TGTGCCAGCAGTGGACCCAGACAGGGGGCCTACGAGCAGTACTTC. Translated: CASSGPRQGAYEQYF. The chain joins TRBV28 to TRBJ2-7; 9 nucleotides line up with TRBD1. J lost 2 bases, V lost 5 bases, and 7 bases had no gene match. Germline CDR1 reads MDHEN; CDR2 reads SYDVKM. This CDR3 contains 15 residues.

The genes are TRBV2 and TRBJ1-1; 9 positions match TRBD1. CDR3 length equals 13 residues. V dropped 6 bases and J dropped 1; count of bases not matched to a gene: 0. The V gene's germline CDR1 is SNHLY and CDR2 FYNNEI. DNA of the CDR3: TGTGCCAGCAGACAGGGGGCGAACACTGAAGCTTTCTTT. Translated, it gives CASRQGANTEAFF.

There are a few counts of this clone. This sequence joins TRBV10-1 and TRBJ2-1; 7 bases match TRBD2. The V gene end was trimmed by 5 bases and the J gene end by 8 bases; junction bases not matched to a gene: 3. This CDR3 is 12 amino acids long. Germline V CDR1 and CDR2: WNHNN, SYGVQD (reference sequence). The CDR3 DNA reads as TGCGCCAGCAGTTCTGCGGGGGATGAGCAGTTCTTC. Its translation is CASSSAGDEQFF.

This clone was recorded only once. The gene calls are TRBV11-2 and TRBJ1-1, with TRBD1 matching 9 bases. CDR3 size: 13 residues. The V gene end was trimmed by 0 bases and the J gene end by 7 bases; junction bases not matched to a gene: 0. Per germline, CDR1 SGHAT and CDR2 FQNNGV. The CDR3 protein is CASSLETGGEAFF. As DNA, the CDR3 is TGTGCCAGCAGCTTAGAGACAGGGGGTGAAGCTTTCTTT. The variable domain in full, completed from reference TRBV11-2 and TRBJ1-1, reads EAGVAQSPRYKIIEKRQSVAFWCNPISGHATLYWYQQILGQGPKLLIQFQNNGVVDDSQLPKDRFSAERLKGVDSTLKIQPAKLEDSAVYLCASSLETGGEAFFGQGTRLTVV.

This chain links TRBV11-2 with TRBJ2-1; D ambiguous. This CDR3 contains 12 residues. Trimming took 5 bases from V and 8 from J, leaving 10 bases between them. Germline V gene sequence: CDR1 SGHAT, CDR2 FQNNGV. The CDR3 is CASSHTRDEQFF. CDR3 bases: TGTGCCAGCAGCCATACTCGCGATGAGCAGTTCTTC. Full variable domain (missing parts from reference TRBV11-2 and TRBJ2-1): EAGVAQSPRYKIIEKRQSVAFWCNPISGHATLYWYQQILGQGPKLLIQFQNNGVVDDSQLPKDRFSAERLKGVDSTLKIQPAKLEDSAVYLCASSHTRDEQFFGPGTRLTVL.

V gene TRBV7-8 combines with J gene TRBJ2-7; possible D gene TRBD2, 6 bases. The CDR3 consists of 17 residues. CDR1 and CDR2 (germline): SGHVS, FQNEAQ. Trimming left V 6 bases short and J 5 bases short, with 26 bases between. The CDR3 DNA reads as TGTGCCAGCAGTCAGGGAAAACCGGGGACTTGGTTGGACGAGCAGTACTTC. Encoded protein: CASSQGKPGTWLDEQYF.

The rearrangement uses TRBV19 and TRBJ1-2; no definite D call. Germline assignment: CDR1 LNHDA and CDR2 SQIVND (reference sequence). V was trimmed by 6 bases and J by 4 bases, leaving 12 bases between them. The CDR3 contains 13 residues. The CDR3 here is CASRATGGYGYTF. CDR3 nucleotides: TGTGCCAGTAGGGCCACCGGCGGCTATGGCTACACCTTC. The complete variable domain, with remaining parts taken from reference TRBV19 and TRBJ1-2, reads DGGITQSPKYLFRKEGQNVTLSCEQNLNHDAMYWYRQDPGQGLRLIYYSQIVNDFQKGDIAEGYSVSREKKESFPLTVTSAQKNPTAFYLCASRATGGYGYTFGSGTRLTVV.

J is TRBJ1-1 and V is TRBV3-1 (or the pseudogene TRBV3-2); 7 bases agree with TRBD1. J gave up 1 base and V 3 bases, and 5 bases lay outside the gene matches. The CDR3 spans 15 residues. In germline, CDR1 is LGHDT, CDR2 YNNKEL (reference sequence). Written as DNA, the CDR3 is TGTGCCAGCAGCCAGGCCGGGACAGAGAACACTGAAGCTTTCTTT. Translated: CASSQAGTENTEAFF.

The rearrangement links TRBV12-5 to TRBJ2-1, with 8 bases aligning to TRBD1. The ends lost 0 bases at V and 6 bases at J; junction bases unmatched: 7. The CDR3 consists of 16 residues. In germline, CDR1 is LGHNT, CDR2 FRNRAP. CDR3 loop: CASGLVLTGDANEQFF. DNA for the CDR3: TGTGCTAGTGGTTTGGTACTGACAGGGGATGCCAATGAGCAGTTCTTC. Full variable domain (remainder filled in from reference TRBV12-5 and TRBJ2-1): DARVTQTPRHKVTEMGQEVTMRCQPILGHNTVFWYRQTMMQGLELLAYFRNRAPLDDSGMPKDRFSAEMPDATLATLKIQPSEPRDSAVYFCASGLVLTGDANEQFFGPGTRLTVL.

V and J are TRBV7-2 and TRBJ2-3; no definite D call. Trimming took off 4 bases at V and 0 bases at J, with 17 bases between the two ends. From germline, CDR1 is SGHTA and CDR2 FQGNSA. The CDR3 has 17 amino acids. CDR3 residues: CASSSPFSAFSTDTQYF. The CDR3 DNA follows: TGTGCCAGCAGCTCCCCATTTTCAGCGTTTAGCACAGATACGCAGTATTTT.

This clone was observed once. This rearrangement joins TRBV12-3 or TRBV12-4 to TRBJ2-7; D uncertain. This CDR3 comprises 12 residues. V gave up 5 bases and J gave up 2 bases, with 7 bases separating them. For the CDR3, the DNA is TGTGCCAGCAGTCCCGGAGCCTACGAGCAGTACTTC. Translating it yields CASSPGAYEQYF.

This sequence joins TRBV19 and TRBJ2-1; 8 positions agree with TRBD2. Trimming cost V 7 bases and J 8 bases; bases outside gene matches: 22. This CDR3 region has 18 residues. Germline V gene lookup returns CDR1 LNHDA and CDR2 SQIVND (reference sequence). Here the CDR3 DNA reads TGTGCCAGTACCCTATCCTTCGGTGGTAGCGGGATATTCTATGAGCAGTTCTTC. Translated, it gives CASTLSFGGSGIFYEQFF.

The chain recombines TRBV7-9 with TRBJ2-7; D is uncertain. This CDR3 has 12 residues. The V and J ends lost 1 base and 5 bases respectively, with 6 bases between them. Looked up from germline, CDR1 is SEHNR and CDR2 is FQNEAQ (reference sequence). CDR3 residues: CASSLDINEQYF. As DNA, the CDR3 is TGTGCCAGCAGCTTAGACATTAACGAGCAGTACTTC.

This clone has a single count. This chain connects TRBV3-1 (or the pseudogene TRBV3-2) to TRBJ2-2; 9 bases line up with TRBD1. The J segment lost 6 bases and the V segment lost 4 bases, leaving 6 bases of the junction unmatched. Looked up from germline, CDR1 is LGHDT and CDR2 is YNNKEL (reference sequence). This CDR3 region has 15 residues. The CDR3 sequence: CASSRRTGVAGELFF. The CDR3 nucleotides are TGTGCCAGCAGCCGTCGGACAGGGGTTGCCGGGGAGCTGTTTTTT.

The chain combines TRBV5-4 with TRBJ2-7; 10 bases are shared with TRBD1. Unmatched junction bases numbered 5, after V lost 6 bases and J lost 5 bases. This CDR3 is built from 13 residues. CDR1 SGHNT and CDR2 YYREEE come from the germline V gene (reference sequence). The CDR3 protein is CASTLDRGDEQYF. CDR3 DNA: TGTGCCAGCACCCTGGACAGGGGGGACGAGCAGTACTTC.

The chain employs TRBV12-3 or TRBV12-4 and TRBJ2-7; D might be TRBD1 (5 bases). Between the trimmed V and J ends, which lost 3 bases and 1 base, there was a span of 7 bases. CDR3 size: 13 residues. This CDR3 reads CASSFSGSYEQYF. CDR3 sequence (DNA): TGTGCCAGCAGTTTTTCAGGGTCCTACGAGCAGTACTTC.